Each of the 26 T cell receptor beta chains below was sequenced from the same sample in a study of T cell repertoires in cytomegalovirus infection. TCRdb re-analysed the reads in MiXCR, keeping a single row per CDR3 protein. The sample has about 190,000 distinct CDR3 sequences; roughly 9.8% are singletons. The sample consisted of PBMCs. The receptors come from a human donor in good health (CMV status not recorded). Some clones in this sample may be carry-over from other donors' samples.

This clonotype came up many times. CDR3 residues: CASSLGQKNIQYF. The CDR3 DNA follows: TGTGCCAGCAGCTTAGGACAGAAAAACATTCAGTACTTC. This sequence joins TRBV7-8 and TRBJ2-4, with D perhaps matching TRBD1 (5 bases). The length of the CDR3 is 13 residues. Germline CDR1 and CDR2: SGHVS and FQNEAQ. V lost 1 base to trimming and J lost 4 bases, with 5 bases between them.

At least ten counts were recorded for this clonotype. The CDR3, as DNA: TGCAGTGCTACTAGGCAGGGAATTCTATATGGCTACACCTTC. It codes for CSATRQGILYGYTF. The V gene is TRBV20-1, the J gene TRBJ1-2, with D tentatively TRBD1 (5 bases). From germline, CDR1 is DFQATT and CDR2 SNEGSKA (reference sequence). This CDR3 has 14 amino acids. Trimming took off 4 bases at V and 5 bases at J, with 17 bases between the two ends.

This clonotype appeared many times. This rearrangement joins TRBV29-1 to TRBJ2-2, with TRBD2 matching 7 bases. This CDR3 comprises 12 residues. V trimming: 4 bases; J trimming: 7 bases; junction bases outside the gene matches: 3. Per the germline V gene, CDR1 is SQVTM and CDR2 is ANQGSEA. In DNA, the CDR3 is TGCAGCGTTGGGGAGGGACTCGGGGAGCTGTTTTTT. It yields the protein CSVGEGLGELFF.

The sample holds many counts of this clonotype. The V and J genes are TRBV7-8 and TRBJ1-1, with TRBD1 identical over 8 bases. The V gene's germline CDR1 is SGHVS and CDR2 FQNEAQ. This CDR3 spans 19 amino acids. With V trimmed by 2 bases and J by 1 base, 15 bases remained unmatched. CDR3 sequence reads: CASSLRGRTGTGPNTEAFF. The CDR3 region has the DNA TGTGCCAGCAGCTTACGGGGCCGGACAGGGACGGGACCGAACACTGAAGCTTTCTTT.

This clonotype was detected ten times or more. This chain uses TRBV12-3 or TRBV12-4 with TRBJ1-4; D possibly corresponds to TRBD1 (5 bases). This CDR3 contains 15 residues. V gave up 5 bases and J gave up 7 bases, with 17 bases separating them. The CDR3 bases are TGTGCCAGCAGTACCACCGAGGAGGGGTTTGAAAAACTGTTTTTT. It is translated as CASSTTEEGFEKLFF.

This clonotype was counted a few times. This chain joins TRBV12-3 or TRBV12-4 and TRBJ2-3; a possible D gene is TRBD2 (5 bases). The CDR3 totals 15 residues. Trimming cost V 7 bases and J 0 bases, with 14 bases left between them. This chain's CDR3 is CASTLGSASTDTQYF. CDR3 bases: TGTGCCAGCACACTAGGAAGCGCCAGCACAGATACGCAGTATTTT.

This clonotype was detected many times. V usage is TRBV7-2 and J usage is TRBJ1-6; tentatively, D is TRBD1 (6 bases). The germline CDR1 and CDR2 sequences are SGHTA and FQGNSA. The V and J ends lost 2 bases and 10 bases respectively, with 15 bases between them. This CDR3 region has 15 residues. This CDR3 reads CASSLWDTNLSPLHF. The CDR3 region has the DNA TGTGCCAGCAGCTTATGGGACACAAATTTGTCACCCCTCCACTTT.

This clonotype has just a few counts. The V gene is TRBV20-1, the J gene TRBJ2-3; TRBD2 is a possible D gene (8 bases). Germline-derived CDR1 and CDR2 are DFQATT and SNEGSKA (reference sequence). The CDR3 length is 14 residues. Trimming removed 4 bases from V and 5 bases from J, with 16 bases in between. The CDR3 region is CSATQGTRGDTQYF. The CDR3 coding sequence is TGCAGTGCTACACAGGGGACTAGGGGAGATACGCAGTATTTT.

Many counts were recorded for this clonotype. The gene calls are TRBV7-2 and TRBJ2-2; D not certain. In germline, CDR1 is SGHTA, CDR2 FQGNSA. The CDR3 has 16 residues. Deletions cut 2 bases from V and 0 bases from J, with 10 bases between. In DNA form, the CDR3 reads TGTGCCAGCAGCTTACTTGGGCTATCGAACACCGGGGAGCTGTTTTTT. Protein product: CASSLLGLSNTGELFF.

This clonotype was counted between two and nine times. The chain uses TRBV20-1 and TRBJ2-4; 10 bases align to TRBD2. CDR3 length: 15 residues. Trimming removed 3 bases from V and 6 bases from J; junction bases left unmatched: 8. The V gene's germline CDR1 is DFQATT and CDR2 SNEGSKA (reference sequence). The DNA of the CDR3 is TGCAGTGCTAGGGGGAGCAGCGGGAGGGCAAACATTCAGTACTTC. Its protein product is CSARGSSGRANIQYF.

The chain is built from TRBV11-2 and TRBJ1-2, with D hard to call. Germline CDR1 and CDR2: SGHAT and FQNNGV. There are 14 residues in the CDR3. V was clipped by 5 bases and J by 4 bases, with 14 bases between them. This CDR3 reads CASSHALLGYGYTF. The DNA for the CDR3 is TGTGCCAGCAGCCACGCACTACTCGGCTATGGCTACACCTTC.

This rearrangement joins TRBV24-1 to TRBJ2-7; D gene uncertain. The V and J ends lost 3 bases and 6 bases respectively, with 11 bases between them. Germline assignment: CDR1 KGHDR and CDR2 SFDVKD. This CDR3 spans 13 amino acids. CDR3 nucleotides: TGTGCCACCAGTGATAGCCAGGCCTCCGAGCAGTACTTC. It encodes CATSDSQASEQYF.

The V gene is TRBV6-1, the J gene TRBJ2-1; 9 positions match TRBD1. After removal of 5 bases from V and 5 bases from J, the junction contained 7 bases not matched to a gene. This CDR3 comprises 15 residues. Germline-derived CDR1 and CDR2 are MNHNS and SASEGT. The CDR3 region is CASSPHRDRDNEQFF. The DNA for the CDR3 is TGTGCCAGCAGTCCACACCGGGACAGGGACAATGAGCAGTTCTTC.

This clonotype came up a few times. CDR3 in DNA: TGCGCCAGCAGCGTACAGGGGGCAAACTATGGCTACACCTTC. Translated: CASSVQGANYGYTF. The chain links TRBV5-1 to TRBJ1-2; 9 nucleotides match TRBD1. CDR1 is SGHRS, CDR2 YFSETQ, per germline. CDR3 length: 14 residues. Germline trimming cut 4 bases from V and 2 bases from J; bases unmatched to any gene: 3.

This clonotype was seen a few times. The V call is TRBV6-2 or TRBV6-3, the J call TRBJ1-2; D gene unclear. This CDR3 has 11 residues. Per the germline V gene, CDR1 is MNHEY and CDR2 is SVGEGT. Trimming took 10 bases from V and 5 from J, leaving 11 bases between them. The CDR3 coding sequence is TGTGCCACCGAGAGACTATATGGCTACACCTTC. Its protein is CATERLYGYTF.

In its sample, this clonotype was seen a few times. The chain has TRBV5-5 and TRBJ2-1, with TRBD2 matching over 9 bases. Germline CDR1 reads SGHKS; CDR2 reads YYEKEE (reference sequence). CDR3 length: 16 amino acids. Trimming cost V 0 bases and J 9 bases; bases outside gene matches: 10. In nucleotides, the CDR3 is TGTGCCAGCAGCTTGGACGGGTCTAGCGGGGCTGGTGAGCAGTTCTTC. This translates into CASSLDGSSGAGEQFF.

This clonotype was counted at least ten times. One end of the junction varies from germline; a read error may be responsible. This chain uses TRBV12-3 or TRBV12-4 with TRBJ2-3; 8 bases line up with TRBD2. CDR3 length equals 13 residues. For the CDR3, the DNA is TGTGCCAGCAGCTTAGCGGGGCCAGATACGCAGTATTTT. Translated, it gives CASSLAGPDTQYF.

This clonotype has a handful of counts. The CDR3 DNA reads TGTGCCAGTAGTATAGATTACGGGAACACTGAAGCTTTCTTT. Protein product: CASSIDYGNTEAFF. The gene calls are TRBV19 and TRBJ1-1; D remains ambiguous. The V end lost 0 bases, the J end lost 1 base, and 6 bases lay between the germline ends. Germline lookup yields CDR1 LNHDA and CDR2 SQIVND (reference sequence). The CDR3 totals 14 residues.

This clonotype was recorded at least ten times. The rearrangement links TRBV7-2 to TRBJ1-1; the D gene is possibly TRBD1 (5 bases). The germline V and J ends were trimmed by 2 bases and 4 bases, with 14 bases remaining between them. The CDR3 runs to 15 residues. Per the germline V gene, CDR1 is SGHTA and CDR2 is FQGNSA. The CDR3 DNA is TGTGCCAGCAGCTTATTGGGGTGGGGGACCACTGAAGCTTTCTTT. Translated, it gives CASSLLGWGTTEAFF.

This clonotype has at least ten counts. CDR3 residues: CASSLISGDGNNEQFF. The CDR3 nucleotides are TGTGCCAGCAGCTTAATTAGCGGGGACGGGAACAATGAGCAGTTCTTC. The chain is built from TRBV7-2 and TRBJ2-1, with 8 bases lining up with TRBD2. CDR3 length: 16 amino acids. Unmatched junction bases numbered 8, after V lost 2 bases and J lost 5 bases. CDR1 is SGHTA, CDR2 FQGNSA, per germline.

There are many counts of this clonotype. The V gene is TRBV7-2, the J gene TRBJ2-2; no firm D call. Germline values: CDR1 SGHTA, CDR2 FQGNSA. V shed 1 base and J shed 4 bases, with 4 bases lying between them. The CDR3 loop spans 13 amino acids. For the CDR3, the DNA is TGTGCCAGCAGCTTAGTGCGCACCGGGGAGCTGTTTTTT. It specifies CASSLVRTGELFF.

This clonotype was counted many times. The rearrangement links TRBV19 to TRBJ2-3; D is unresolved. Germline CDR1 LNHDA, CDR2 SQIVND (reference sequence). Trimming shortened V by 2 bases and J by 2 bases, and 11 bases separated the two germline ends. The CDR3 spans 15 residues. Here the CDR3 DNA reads TGTGCCAGTAGTATAAACGCCAGGCCCACAGATACGCAGTATTTT. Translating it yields CASSINARPTDTQYF.

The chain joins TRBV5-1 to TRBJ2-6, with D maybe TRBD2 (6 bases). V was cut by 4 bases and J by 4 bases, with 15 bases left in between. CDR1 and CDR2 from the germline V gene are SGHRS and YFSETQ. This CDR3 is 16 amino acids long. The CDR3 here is CASSPWRDAGANVLTF. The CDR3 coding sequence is TGCGCCAGCAGCCCCTGGCGGGATGCAGGGGCCAACGTCCTGACTTTC.

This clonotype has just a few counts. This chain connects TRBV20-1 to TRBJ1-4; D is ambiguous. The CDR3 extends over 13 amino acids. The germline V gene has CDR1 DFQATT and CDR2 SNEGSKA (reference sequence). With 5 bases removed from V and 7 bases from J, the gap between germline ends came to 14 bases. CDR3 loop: CSAGPARLEKLFF. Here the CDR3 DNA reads TGCAGTGCTGGGCCAGCCCGGCTTGAAAAACTGTTTTTT.

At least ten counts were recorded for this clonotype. The DNA for the CDR3 is TGTGCCAGCAGTGGCGACAGGGCCAGCACAGATACGCAGTATTTT. It yields the protein CASSGDRASTDTQYF. The chain couples TRBV28 to TRBJ2-3; 7 nucleotides align to TRBD1. The CDR3 runs to 15 residues. V lost 5 bases and J lost 0; bases outside the gene matches: 5. Germline V gene sequence: CDR1 MDHEN, CDR2 SYDVKM.

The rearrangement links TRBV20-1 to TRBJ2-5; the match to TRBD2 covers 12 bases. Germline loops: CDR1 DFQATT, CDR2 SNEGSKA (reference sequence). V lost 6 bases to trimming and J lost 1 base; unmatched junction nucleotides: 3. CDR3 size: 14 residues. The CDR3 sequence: CSALAGGLQETQYF. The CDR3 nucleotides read TGCAGTGCACTAGCGGGAGGCCTCCAAGAGACCCAGTACTTC.